The 4 T cell receptor beta chains reported below all come from one sample, sequenced in a study of T cell repertoires in cytomegalovirus infection. TCRdb re-called the reads through MiXCR, storing one row per CDR3 protein. The repertoire holds some 700,000 distinct CDR3 sequences, less than 40% seen once, with about 2.8% in the top ten. Sequenced sample: PBMCs. These receptors were taken from a human donor in good health (CMV status not recorded). Some clones in this sample may be carry-over from other donors' samples.

This clonotype turned up a few times. The V gene is TRBV12-3 or TRBV12-4, the J gene TRBJ2-7; a weak D match, TRBD1 (6 bases). V was trimmed by 6 bases and J by 4 bases, leaving 16 bases between them. The CDR3 is made up of 14 amino acids. The CDR3 nucleotides are TGTGCCAGCAGATCCACAGGGCGGGCGTACGAGCAGTACTTC. This gives the protein CASRSTGRAYEQYF.

This clonotype was picked up many times. The rearrangement links TRBV7-9 to TRBJ2-5, with a weak D call TRBD2 (7 bases). The germline V gene has CDR1 SEHNR and CDR2 FQNEAQ (reference sequence). The CDR3 runs 16 residues. V lost 5 bases to trimming and J lost 4 bases, with 20 bases between them. Written as DNA, the CDR3 is TGTGCCAGCAGCCTGACGGGACACTGGGAGGGAGAGACCCAGTACTTC. Residues: CASSLTGHWEGETQYF.

In its sample, this clonotype was seen a few times. The chain links TRBV27 to TRBJ2-7, with D perhaps given as TRBD1 or TRBD2 (5 bases each). CDR1 is MNHEY, CDR2 SMNVEV, per germline (reference sequence). V was pared by 6 bases and J by 3 bases, with 15 bases between. The CDR3 consists of 14 residues. The DNA for the CDR3 is TGTGCCAGCAGACCGAGTGGGGGTAGCTACGAGCAGTACTTC. This encodes CASRPSGGSYEQYF.

A few counts support this clonotype. This chain links TRBV6-1 with TRBJ2-7; D is perhaps TRBD2 (5 bases). The CDR3 runs to 16 residues. CDR1 is MNHNS and CDR2 is SASEGT in the germline V gene. V was pared by 3 bases and J by 0 bases, with 15 bases between. The CDR3 DNA reads TGTGCCAGCAGTGAGAGGGTCGGGCAGTTCTCCTACGAGCAGTACTTC. Amino acid sequence: CASSERVGQFSYEQYF.